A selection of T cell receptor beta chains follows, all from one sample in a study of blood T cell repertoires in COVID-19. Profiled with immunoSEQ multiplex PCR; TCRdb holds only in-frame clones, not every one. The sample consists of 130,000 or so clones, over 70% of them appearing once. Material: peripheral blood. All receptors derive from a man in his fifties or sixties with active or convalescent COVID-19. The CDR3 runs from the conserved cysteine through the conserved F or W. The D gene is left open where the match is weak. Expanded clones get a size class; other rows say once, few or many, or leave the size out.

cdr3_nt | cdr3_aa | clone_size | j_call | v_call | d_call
TGTGCCAGCAGCGTAGGAGGCGCCGGGTACGAGCAGTACTTC | CASSVGGAGYEQYF | once | TRBJ2-7 | TRBV9 | NA
TGTGCCAGCAGTGAACTCTATCGACAGGGCAATCAGCCCCAGCATTTT | CASSELYRQGNQPQHF | NA | TRBJ1-5 | TRBV6-1 | NA
TGCGCCAGCAGAGGGCTAGCGGGAGTTCAAGAGACCCAGTACTTC | CASRGLAGVQETQYF | NA | TRBJ2-5 | TRBV4-1 | TRBD2
TGCGCCAGCAGCCAAGCCAGGGAGGACTATGGCTACACCTTC | CASSQAREDYGYTF | NA | TRBJ1-2 | TRBV4-3 | NA
TGTGCCAGCAGCTTCGGCAGGGCCGGTGAAAAACTGTTTTTT | CASSFGRAGEKLFF | NA | TRBJ1-4 | TRBV7-2 | NA
TGTGCCAGCAGCTCGAAGCAGGGGTACGAGCAGTACTTC | CASSSKQGYEQYF | NA | TRBJ2-7 | TRBV3-1/TRBV3-2 | NA
TGCGCCAGCAGCTTGGCCCCGGGACAGGACCACCCTGGAAACACCATATATTTT | CASSLAPGQDHPGNTIYF | NA | TRBJ1-3 | TRBV5-1 | TRBD1
TGTGCCAGCAGTTACTCGGGCAGCTATGGCTACACCTTC | CASSYSGSYGYTF | NA | TRBJ1-2 | TRBV6-2/TRBV6-3 | NA
TGTGCCAGCAGCTTAACGACAGATACTGAAGCTTTCTTT | CASSLTTDTEAFF | few | TRBJ1-1 | TRBV7-3 | NA
TGTGCCAGCAGTTTACCGCAGGGGCGGACTGAAGCTTTCTTT | CASSLPQGRTEAFF | NA | TRBJ1-1 | TRBV28 | NA
TGCAGTGCTAGTGGGGCGGGAGGGTACACAGATACGCAGTATTTT | CSASGAGGYTDTQYF | NA | TRBJ2-3 | TRBV20-1 | TRBD2
TGCGCCAGCAGCCTAGGACTAGCGTCCGATGAGCAGTTCTTC | CASSLGLASDEQFF | NA | TRBJ2-1 | TRBV5-1 | TRBD2
TGTGCCAGCAGTTACTCGGGGCAGAGCTCCTACAATGAGCAGTTCTTC | CASSYSGQSSYNEQFF | NA | TRBJ2-1 | TRBV6-5 | NA
TGTGCCAGCAGTGAAATAGTCTCTGGAAACACCATATATTTT | CASSEIVSGNTIYF | NA | TRBJ1-3 | TRBV6-1 | NA